Sequencing of this TCR beta chain was carried out in a study of blood T cells in healthy people across ages. Primed by a sample-barcoded 5' primer and a J-beta primer mix, a second PCR proceeded for about 6 to 11 cycles. A single record per CDR3 protein comes from TCRdb applying MiXCR to the 5' RACE reads. The sample includes around 820,000 distinct CDR3 sequences, roughly 25% seen only once; the top ten take roughly 3.8%. This CDR3 has 14 amino acids. V was pared by 3 bases and J by 8 bases, with 6 bases of the junction left unmatched. Germline CDR1 is SGHAT and CDR2 is FQNNGV. These data are also associated with another study on T cells of mothers and their children.

The genes are TRBV11-2 and TRBJ1-2, with 10 nucleotides matching TRBD1. Sequencing was done on a sample of blood. This TCR came from a boy aged 10-17 years in good health. The CDR3 sequence: CASSLGGTGAGYTF. Written as DNA, the CDR3 is TGTGCCAGCAGCTTGGGGGGGACAGGGGCCGGCTACACCTTC.